This TCR beta chain appears in the sequencing data of a study of OX40 agonist ivuxolimab in advanced cancers. Points from the study as a whole: CD4+ and CD8+ blood T cells expanded clonally by week 6 at 0.1 to 3.0 mg/kg.

Assay used: immunoSEQ multiplex PCR; TCRdb lists only in-frame clones, some missing. The sample lists about 68,000 clones; roughly 84% were seen once. Sampling times: baseline, cycle 4 day 1, cycle 7 day 1. With regard to this clone: Its antigen is as yet unknown.

This clonotype originated in an adult with an advanced solid tumor such as melanoma, head and neck, liver or kidney cancer. The sequencing used CD4+ or CD8+ T cells sorted from blood, collected in a trial of the OX40 agonist ivuxolimab.

CDR3 sequence: CASSSVGGLGDTQYF. The CDR3 DNA follows: TGTGCCAGCAGCTCAGTCGGAGGGTTGGGAGATACGCAGTATTTT. The J gene is TRBJ2-3, the V gene TRBV11-1; possible D gene TRBD2, 6 bases. CDR3 length equals 15 residues. V dropped 4 bases and J dropped 5 bases, with 16 bases sitting between them. Germline V lookup: CDR1 SGHAT, CDR2 FQDESV (reference sequence).